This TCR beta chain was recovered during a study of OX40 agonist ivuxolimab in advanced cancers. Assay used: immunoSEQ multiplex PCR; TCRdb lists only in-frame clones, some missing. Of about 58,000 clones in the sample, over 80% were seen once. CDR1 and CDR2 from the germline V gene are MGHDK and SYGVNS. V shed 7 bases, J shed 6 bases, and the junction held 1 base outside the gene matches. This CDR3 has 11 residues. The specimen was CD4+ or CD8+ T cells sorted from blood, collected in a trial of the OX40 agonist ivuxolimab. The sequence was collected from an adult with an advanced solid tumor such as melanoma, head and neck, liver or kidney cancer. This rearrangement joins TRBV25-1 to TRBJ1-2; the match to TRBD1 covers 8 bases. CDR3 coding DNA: TGTGCCAGCATACAGGGGGATGGCTACACCTTC. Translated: CASIQGDGYTF.